The rows below give T cell receptor beta chains drawn from one sample of a study of early T cells in non-severe SARS-CoV-2 infection. TCRdb redid the calling of the 5' RACE reads with MiXCR, one entry per CDR3 protein. This sample carries over 50,000 distinct CDR3 sequences, just under 15% of them seen once, and the ten largest clones take 9% to 10%. Sequenced material: whole blood, taken at baseline. These receptors came from an adult who was a healthcare worker with PCR-confirmed SARS-CoV-2 infection or an uninfected control (not recorded which). The CDR3 runs from the conserved cysteine through the conserved F or W. D genes are given only for firm matches. Only some rows state a clone size, as once, few, many or a class for expanded clones.

v_gene	j_gene	abundance	d_gene	CDR3nt	CDR3aa
TRBV19	TRBJ2-2	many	TRBD2	TGTGCCAGTAGTCTACAGAGCGGGATGAACACCGGGGAGCTGTTTTTT	CASSLQSGMNTGELFF
TRBV28	TRBJ2-4	-	-	TGTGCCAGCAGTTTAAGACACGGTACCCTAGCCAAAAACATTCAGTACTTC	CASSLRHGTLAKNIQYF
TRBV12-3/TRBV12-4	TRBJ2-5	few	TRBD1	TGTGCCAGCAGTCCCCGGACAGGCGGAGAGACCCAGTACTTC	CASSPRTGGETQYF
TRBV18	TRBJ2-7	few	TRBD1	TGTGCCAGCTCACTTTCAGACAGGGCCGAGCAGTACTTC	CASSLSDRAEQYF
TRBV20-1	TRBJ2-7	few	-	TGCAGTGCTAGAGGCGGCGGAGTGGTAATATACGAGCAGTACTTC	CSARGGGVVIYEQYF
TRBV7-8	TRBJ2-7	many	-	TGTGCCAGCAGCCAAGAGACGGGCCCCTACGAGCAGTACTTC	CASSQETGPYEQYF
TRBV7-6	TRBJ1-1	-	-	TGTGCCAGCAGCTTAGGGTCGGGGAGCACTGAAGCTTTCTTT	CASSLGSGSTEAFF
TRBV29-1	TRBJ2-7	few	-	TGCAGCGTTGTTACGGGTAGGGGAGCGTTTGTGTCCGAGCAGTACTTC	CSVVTGRGAFVSEQYF
TRBV3-1	TRBJ2-7	-	-	TGTGCCAGCAGCCAAGATAAAGAGCAGTACTTC	CASSQDKEQYF
TRBV4-1	TRBJ2-1	-	TRBD1	TGCGCCAGCAGCCCCCGGACAGGCCACTCCTACAATGAGCAGTTCTTC	CASSPRTGHSYNEQFF
TRBV7-9	TRBJ1-4	-	-	TGTGCCAGCAGCTTAGGAGGGTTTGCAACTAATGAAAAACTGTTTTTT	CASSLGGFATNEKLFF
TRBV14	TRBJ2-7	-	-	TGTGCCAGCAGCCAAGTGGCTGGCCGACACGGTCACTACGAGCAGTACTTC	CASSQVAGRHGHYEQYF
TRBV6-1	TRBJ2-7	few	-	TGTGCCAGCATCCGGGGGAGCTACGAGCAGTACTTC	CASIRGSYEQYF
TRBV6-5	TRBJ2-5	-	-	TGTGCCAGCAGTTACGTCAAAGAAGAGACCCAGTACTTC	CASSYVKEETQYF
TRBV20-1	TRBJ2-3	few	-	TGCAGTGCTTCAAGGGGTACGCAGTATTTT	CSASRGTQYF
TRBV4-1	TRBJ1-1	few	-	TGCGCCAGCAGCCAAGTATATGGAGAAACTAAGAACACTGAAGCTTTCTTT	CASSQVYGETKNTEAFF
TRBV19	TRBJ2-7	-	TRBD1	TGTGCCAGTAGCGAGCTGGGGACAGGGATCGTCGAGCAGTACTTC	CASSELGTGIVEQYF
TRBV20-1	TRBJ2-3	few	-	TGCAGTGCTGTCCCCGAGGGCACAGATACGCAGTATTTT	CSAVPEGTDTQYF
TRBV30	TRBJ1-2	few	-	TGTGCCTGGAGTGTACTCGGCTCCACTAACTATGGCTACACCTTC	CAWSVLGSTNYGYTF
TRBV2	TRBJ2-7	many	-	TGTGCCAGCAGTCCAGCCCAGGGGTACCACGAGCAGTACTTC	CASSPAQGYHEQYF
TRBV28	TRBJ2-2	-	-	TGTGCCAGCGAGGACACCGGGGAGCTGTTTTTT	CASEDTGELFF
TRBV28	TRBJ2-5	-	TRBD2	TGTGCCAGCAGTTTCTCCTGGAGGCGGGGGGGCCGCACCCTGCCCCAAGAGACCCAGTACTTC	CASSFSWRRGGRTLPQETQYF
TRBV4-2	TRBJ2-3	few	-	TGTGCCAGCAGCTTCGGGAGTACGACAGATACGCAGTATTTT	CASSFGSTTDTQYF
TRBV20-1	TRBJ2-3	few	-	TGCAGTGCAAGGGGGGGGGATACGCAGTATTTT	CSARGGDTQYF
TRBV9	TRBJ2-2	few	TRBD1	TGTGCCAGCAGACACAGGGGGACCAACACCGGGGAGCTGTTTTTT	CASRHRGTNTGELFF
TRBV29-1	TRBJ1-2	-	TRBD1	TGCAGCGTTGATGTCGGGACAGGGTCTGACGGCGCTGGCTACACCTTC	CSVDVGTGSDGAGYTF
TRBV27	TRBJ1-1	many	-	TGTGCCAGCAGTTCTGACCGGAACACTGAAGCTTTCTTT	CASSSDRNTEAFF
TRBV12-3/TRBV12-4	TRBJ2-5	few	-	TGTGCCAGCAGTTCCAGCCCGGAGACCCAGTACTTC	CASSSSPETQYF
TRBV7-8	TRBJ2-7	few	-	TGTGCCAGCAGCTTGGGTAACTCCTACGAGCAGTACTTC	CASSLGNSYEQYF
TRBV5-4	TRBJ2-1	many	-	TGTGCCAGCAGCCCGGGACCCGACTCCTACAATGAGCAGTTCTTC	CASSPGPDSYNEQFF
TRBV18	TRBJ1-2	many	TRBD1	TGTGCCAGCTCACCTGACAGGGCCCACTATGGCTACACCTTC	CASSPDRAHYGYTF
TRBV20-1	TRBJ1-4	-	-	TGCAGTGCCTTCCAACTGGAAAAACTGTTTTTT	CSAFQLEKLFF
TRBV20-1	TRBJ1-2	-	-	TGCAGTGCTAGAGAGGACCGTGGCTATGGCTACACCTTC	CSAREDRGYGYTF
TRBV11-3	TRBJ2-1	once	-	TGTGCCAGCAGCTTAATGGGTGATGAGCAGTTCTTC	CASSLMGDEQFF
TRBV28	TRBJ2-3	medium-sized	TRBD2	TGTGCCAGCAGTTTAATGAGCGGGGAAGATACGCAGTATTTT	CASSLMSGEDTQYF
TRBV28	TRBJ1-2	-	TRBD1	TGTGCCAGCACCTCTGGACAGGGGGCGCTTGGCTACACCTTC	CASTSGQGALGYTF
TRBV7-8	TRBJ1-3	-	-	TGTGCCAGCAGCTTATCTGGAAACACCATATATTTT	CASSLSGNTIYF
TRBV6-1	TRBJ1-1	medium-sized	-	TGTGCCAGTGGTACAGGCCCCTGGACTGAAGCTTTCTTT	CASGTGPWTEAFF
TRBV5-1	TRBJ2-7	few	-	TGCGCCAGCAGCTTGAGGATGTCTAGTGTTCCGGAAGAGCAGTACTTC	CASSLRMSSVPEEQYF
TRBV5-1	TRBJ1-4	many	-	TGCGCCAGCAGCTTGGCCCTTCAAGGAGAAAAACTGTTTTTT	CASSLALQGEKLFF
TRBV29-1	TRBJ2-1	-	-	TGCAGCTTTGAAGGAGTCAATCGGGAGCAGTTCTTC	CSFEGVNREQFF
TRBV5-1	TRBJ2-7	few	TRBD1	TGCGCCAGCAGCATGGGGACAGGGGCCAACTACGAGCAGTACTTC	CASSMGTGANYEQYF
TRBV27	TRBJ1-1	-	-	TGTGCCAGCAGTCGCCCAGGAACCACTGAAGCTTTCTTT	CASSRPGTTEAFF
TRBV12-3/TRBV12-4	TRBJ2-7	-	TRBD1	TGTGCCAGCAGTTTAAGGGGACAGGGGGTAGAGCAGTACTTC	CASSLRGQGVEQYF
TRBV20-1	TRBJ2-7	few	-	TGCAGTGCTAGGGAGTGGAAAGCCTACGAGCAGTACTTC	CSAREWKAYEQYF
TRBV7-8	TRBJ2-1	-	-	TGTGCCAGCAGCCACGTGACAGGAGTAGCGGTCAAGGGGTATGGCAATGAGCAGTTCTTC	CASSHVTGVAVKGYGNEQFF
TRBV12-3/TRBV12-4	TRBJ2-6	-	TRBD2	TGTGCCAGCAGGCAGACTAGCGCCAGCTCTGGGGCCAACGTCCTGACTTTC	CASRQTSASSGANVLTF
TRBV6-6	TRBJ2-1	many	TRBD1	TGTGCCAGCAGTTACTTTGGGACAGGATTAAACAATGAGCAGTTCTTC	CASSYFGTGLNNEQFF
TRBV3-1	TRBJ1-5	-	TRBD1	TGTGCCAGCAGCTTCGGACAGGGGGCAGGGCAGCCCCAGCATTTT	CASSFGQGAGQPQHF
TRBV20-1	TRBJ2-2	few	TRBD2	TGCAGTGCCTGGATCGGGACTACCAACACCGGGGAGCTGTTTTTT	CSAWIGTTNTGELFF
TRBV2	TRBJ2-5	medium-sized	-	TGTGCCAGCGGAGGAGGTGGAGTACACTTC	CASGGGGVHF
TRBV7-6	TRBJ2-1	many	-	TGTGCCAGCAGCTGGGCCCAGGGACAAGCCTACAATGAGCAGTTCTTC	CASSWAQGQAYNEQFF
TRBV7-8	TRBJ2-7	few	-	TGTGCCAGCAGCTTCCAGGAGGGCCGGTACGAGCAGTACTTC	CASSFQEGRYEQYF
TRBV5-6	TRBJ2-4	-	TRBD1	TGTGCCAGCAGCCGACAGGGTTTTGCCATTCAGTACTTC	CASSRQGFAIQYF